A selection of T cell receptor beta chains follows, all from one sample in a study of blood T cell repertoires in COVID-19. Profiled with immunoSEQ multiplex PCR; TCRdb holds only in-frame clones, not every one. The data show 90,000 to 100,000 clones, with 87% seen just once and around 4.5% held by the top ten. Sequencing was performed on peripheral blood. Receptors originate from a man aged 65-85 years with acute or convalescent COVID-19. Each CDR3 is given with its conserved first and last residue. The D gene is left open where the match is weak. Part of the rows lack a size; the others show once, few, many or a class for expanded clones.

abundance	v_gene	d_gene	j_gene	CDR3aa	CDR3nt
-	TRBV4-1	-	TRBJ2-6	CASSHPQNSGANVLTF	TGCGCCAGCAGCCATCCTCAGAACTCTGGGGCCAACGTCCTGACTTTC
-	TRBV5-1	TRBD2	TRBJ2-1	CASSVQLANEQFF	TGCGCCAGCAGCGTGCAACTAGCGAATGAGCAGTTCTTC
-	TRBV3-1/TRBV3-2	-	TRBJ2-3	CASSQDNGGFTDTQYF	TGTGCCAGCAGCCAAGATAACGGCGGGTTCACAGATACGCAGTATTTT
-	TRBV2	-	TRBJ2-3	CASSDPAGPGDTQYF	TGTGCCAGCAGTGATCCAGCGGGCCCGGGGGATACGCAGTATTTT
-	TRBV3-1/TRBV3-2	-	TRBJ1-3	CASSLGAVRNTIYF	TGTGCCAGCAGCCTCGGAGCGGTTCGAAACACCATATATTTT
-	TRBV3-1/TRBV3-2	-	TRBJ1-1	CASSSQGGAGEAFF	TGTGCCAGCAGTTCTCAGGGAGGGGCTGGGGAAGCTTTCTTT
-	TRBV2	-	TRBJ2-5	CASRVEREETQYF	TGTGCCAGCAGGGTTGAAAGGGAGGAGACCCAGTACTTC
-	TRBV7-9	TRBD1	TRBJ2-1	CASSPRTGTDEQFF	TGTGCCAGCAGCCCTCGGACAGGGACTGATGAGCAGTTCTTC
-	TRBV7-6	-	TRBJ2-3	CASSSPGTLMATQYF	TGTGCCAGCAGCTCTCCGGGGACACTCATGGCCACGCAGTATTTT
-	TRBV19	-	TRBJ2-5	CASSISREETQYF	TGTGCCAGTAGTATCTCCAGGGAAGAGACCCAGTACTTC
-	TRBV11-1	TRBD1	TRBJ2-7	CASSPHRGKSYEQYF	TGTGCCAGCAGCCCGCACAGGGGTAAATCCTACGAGCAGTACTTC
once	TRBV2	-	TRBJ1-2	CASSDGPGDYYGYTF	TGTGCCAGCAGTGATGGCCCTGGAGATTACTATGGCTACACCTTC
-	TRBV12-3/TRBV12-4	-	TRBJ2-7	CASSLDGLYEQYF	TGTGCCAGCAGCCTTGACGGACTCTACGAGCAGTACTTC
-	TRBV18	TRBD2	TRBJ2-7	CASSPSGAPYEQYF	TGTGCCAGCTCACCTAGCGGGGCTCCCTACGAGCAGTACTTC
-	TRBV28	-	TRBJ2-5	CASSTLGLRETQYF	TGTGCCAGCAGTACACTGGGACTCCGGGAGACCCAGTACTTC
-	TRBV7-3	-	TRBJ2-5	CASSLWGQAQETQYF	TGTGCCAGCAGCTTATGGGGCCAGGCCCAAGAGACCCAGTACTTC
-	TRBV7-2	-	TRBJ1-3	CASSLSQSSGNTIYF	TGTGCCAGCAGCTTATCACAGAGCTCTGGAAACACCATATATTTT
-	TRBV2	-	TRBJ2-7	CASKGRGLNEQYF	TGTGCCAGCAAAGGCAGGGGTTTGAACGAGCAGTACTTC
once	TRBV19	-	TRBJ2-7	CASSSSHGVISYEQYF	TGTGCCAGTAGTAGTTCACACGGGGTTATCTCCTACGAGCAGTACTTC
-	TRBV19	-	TRBJ2-2	CASSFGSGELFF	TGTGCCAGTAGTTTCGGTTCCGGGGAGCTGTTTTTT
-	TRBV12-3/TRBV12-4	-	TRBJ1-6	CASSFSFRGLHF	TGTGCCAGCAGTTTCTCCTTCAGGGGTTTGCACTTT
few	TRBV19	TRBD2	TRBJ2-5	CASRERGVQETQYF	TGTGCCAGTAGGGAGCGGGGGGTGCAAGAGACCCAGTACTTC
-	TRBV7-9	-	TRBJ2-1	CASSFSGSEQFF	TGTGCCAGCAGCTTCTCAGGGTCTGAGCAGTTCTTC
-	TRBV19	-	TRBJ1-2	CASSIQQSNYGYTF	TGTGCCAGTAGTATCCAACAGTCTAACTATGGCTACACCTTC
-	TRBV7-9	-	TRBJ2-2	CAPTPNWTGELFF	TGTGCCCCGACCCCGAATTGGACTGGGGAGCTGTTTTTT
-	TRBV5-6	-	TRBJ2-7	CASSLGAGFYEQYF	TGTGCCAGCAGCTTGGGGGCAGGTTTCTACGAGCAGTACTTC
-	TRBV7-2	TRBD1	TRBJ1-4	CASSLRTGSGEKLFF	TGTGCCAGCAGCTTAAGGACAGGGAGTGGGGAAAAACTGTTTTTT
-	TRBV5-1	-	TRBJ2-2	CASSLDRNTGELFF	TGCGCCAGCAGCTTGGATAGAAACACCGGGGAGCTGTTTTTT
-	TRBV6-4	-	TRBJ2-3	CASSADRGTDTQYF	TGTGCCAGCAGTGCGGACAGAGGCACAGATACGCAGTATTTT
-	TRBV11-3	TRBD1	TRBJ2-2	CASTAAGQGRTGELFF	TGTGCCAGCACCGCCGCGGGACAGGGAAGAACCGGGGAGCTGTTTTTT
-	TRBV10-1	TRBD2	TRBJ2-4	CASSALGRGNIQYF	TGCGCCAGCAGTGCCCTAGGGAGGGGAAACATTCAGTACTTC
once	TRBV28	-	TRBJ1-1	CASRTGGATEAFF	TGTGCCAGCAGGACCGGGGGAGCCACTGAAGCTTTCTTT
-	TRBV6-4	-	TRBJ2-7	CASSDRQVLRINYEQYF	TGTGCCAGCAGTGACCGACAGGTCCTAAGGATCAACTACGAGCAGTACTTC
-	TRBV9	TRBD1	TRBJ2-2	CASSLGSGGPNTGELFF	TGTGCCAGCAGCCTCGGGTCAGGGGGCCCGAACACCGGGGAGCTGTTTTTT
few	TRBV28	-	TRBJ2-3	CASRGGADTQYF	TGTGCCAGCAGAGGCGGGGCCGATACGCAGTATTTT
-	TRBV5-4	-	TRBJ2-1	CASSLGVSYNEQFF	TGTGCCAGCAGCTTGGGAGTCTCCTACAATGAGCAGTTCTTC
-	TRBV2	TRBD2	TRBJ2-1	CASSQLTSGAVNEQFF	TGTGCCAGCAGTCAACTAACTAGCGGAGCCGTGAATGAGCAGTTCTTC
-	TRBV11-2	TRBD1	TRBJ2-1	CASSDPGQLSYNEQFF	TGTGCCAGCAGCGACCCGGGACAGCTCTCCTACAATGAGCAGTTCTTC
once	TRBV9	TRBD2	TRBJ2-5	CASSVAAGGTQETQYF	TGTGCCAGCAGCGTAGCAGCGGGGGGGACTCAAGAGACCCAGTACTTC
-	TRBV6-2/TRBV6-3	-	TRBJ1-2	CASSFTVDSPPYGYTF	TGTGCCAGCAGTTTCACAGTCGATTCTCCCCCTTATGGCTACACCTTC
-	TRBV5-1	-	TRBJ2-7	CASSLRASEQYF	TGCGCCAGCAGCTTAAGAGCGAGTGAGCAGTACTTC
-	TRBV5-1	TRBD1	TRBJ2-5	CASSTSPTGLTETQYF	TGCGCCAGCAGCACCAGCCCGACAGGGTTGACAGAGACCCAGTACTTC
-	TRBV3-1/TRBV3-2	TRBD1	TRBJ1-6	CASSLRQGFNSPLHF	TGTGCCAGCAGCCTGCGACAGGGCTTCAATTCACCCCTCCACTTT
few	TRBV15	-	TRBJ1-5	CATSMVGGNQPQHF	TGTGCCACCAGCATGGTGGGAGGCAATCAGCCCCAGCATTTT
-	TRBV7-2	TRBD1	TRBJ1-2	CASSPRTGENYGYTF	TGTGCCAGCAGCCCAAGGACAGGGGAGAACTATGGCTACACCTTC
-	TRBV19	-	TRBJ1-2	CATSSTNYGYTF	TGTGCCACCTCTTCTACTAACTATGGCTACACCTTC
-	TRBV11-3	TRBD1	TRBJ1-5	CASSSGTGKGQPQHF	TGTGCCAGCAGCTCCGGGACAGGTAAGGGTCAGCCCCAGCATTTT
-	TRBV29-1	TRBD2	TRBJ2-5	CSVSTSGKETQYF	TGCAGCGTCTCGACTAGCGGGAAAGAGACCCAGTACTTC
-	TRBV7-9	-	TRBJ2-3	CASSPEPHTDTQYF	TGTGCCAGCAGCCCGGAGCCCCACACAGATACGCAGTATTTT
-	TRBV5-1	TRBD1	TRBJ1-1	CASSFGTGGGTEAFF	TGCGCCAGCAGCTTCGGGACAGGAGGAGGCACTGAAGCTTTCTTT
once	TRBV6-5	-	TRBJ2-1	CASIRGGLWEQFF	TGTGCCAGCATCCGGGGAGGACTATGGGAGCAGTTCTTC